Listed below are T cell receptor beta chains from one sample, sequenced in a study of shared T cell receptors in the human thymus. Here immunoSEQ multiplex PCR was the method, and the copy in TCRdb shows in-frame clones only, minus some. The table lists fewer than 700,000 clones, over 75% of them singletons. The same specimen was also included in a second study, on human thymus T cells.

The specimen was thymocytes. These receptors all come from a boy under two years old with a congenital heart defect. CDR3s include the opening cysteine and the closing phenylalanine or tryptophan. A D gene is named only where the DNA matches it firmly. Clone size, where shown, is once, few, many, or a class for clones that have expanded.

CDR3: CASSLDLRHYEQYF
DNA: TGTGCCAGCAGCTTAGATCTGAGGCACTACGAGCAGTACTTC
V: TRBV11-2
J: TRBJ2-7
size: NA
D: NA

CDR3: CATSRDWEGINTEAFF
DNA: TGTGCCACCAGCAGAGATTGGGAGGGAATAAACACTGAAGCTTTCTTT
V: TRBV15
J: TRBJ1-1
size: few
D: NA

CDR3: CASSSYDRDPYNEQFF
DNA: TGTGCCAGCAGCTCTTATGACAGGGATCCCTACAATGAGCAGTTCTTC
V: TRBV5-4
J: TRBJ2-1
size: NA
D: TRBD1

CDR3: CASSFPGTGGAEAFF
DNA: TGTGCCAGCAGCTTTCCCGGGACAGGGGGGGCTGAAGCTTTCTTT
V: TRBV7-9
J: TRBJ1-1
size: once
D: TRBD1

CDR3: CASSQDGRGGEQFF
DNA: TGCGCCAGCAGCCAAGATGGTAGGGGGGGTGAGCAGTTCTTC
V: TRBV4-1
J: TRBJ2-1
size: once
D: NA

CDR3: CASSFWDSYEQYF
DNA: TGTGCCAGCAGCTTCTGGGACAGCTACGAGCAGTACTTC
V: TRBV11-3
J: TRBJ2-7
size: NA
D: TRBD1

CDR3: CASSPTSGRSSYEQYF
DNA: TGTGCCAGCTCACCTACTAGCGGGAGGAGCTCCTACGAGCAGTACTTC
V: TRBV18
J: TRBJ2-7
size: NA
D: TRBD2

CDR3: CASSLYRAQETQYF
DNA: TGTGCCAGCAGCTTATACAGGGCCCAAGAGACCCAGTACTTC
V: TRBV13
J: TRBJ2-5
size: NA
D: NA

CDR3: CASSPSGNTYEQYF
DNA: TGTGCCAGCAGCCCTAGCGGGAATACCTACGAGCAGTACTTC
V: TRBV25-1
J: TRBJ2-7
size: NA
D: TRBD2

CDR3: CASSARTVGSRTEAFF
DNA: TGTGCCAGCAGTGCAAGGACAGTGGGGTCCCGCACTGAAGCTTTCTTT
V: TRBV6-1
J: TRBJ1-1
size: NA
D: NA

CDR3: CASTRGLAGSNEQFF
DNA: TGTGCCAGCACCAGGGGACTAGCGGGCTCCAATGAGCAGTTCTTC
V: TRBV6-6
J: TRBJ2-1
size: once
D: TRBD2

CDR3: CASSPHRRTSEPYEQYF
DNA: TGTGCCAGCTCACCGCATCGACGGACTAGCGAGCCCTACGAGCAGTACTTC
V: TRBV18
J: TRBJ2-7
size: NA
D: TRBD2

CDR3: CATSRGGQGRLSGNTIYF
DNA: TGTGCCACCAGCAGAGGGGGACAGGGCAGACTCTCTGGAAACACCATATATTTT
V: TRBV15
J: TRBJ1-3
size: NA
D: TRBD1

CDR3: CASSFLRTTSGRSKETQYF
DNA: TGTGCCAGCAGTTTCTTACGGACGACTAGCGGGAGGAGTAAGGAGACCCAGTACTTC
V: TRBV28
J: TRBJ2-5
size: NA
D: TRBD2

CDR3: CATRETGVEGYTF
DNA: TGTGCCACCAGAGAAACAGGGGTCGAGGGCTACACCTTC
V: TRBV6-6
J: TRBJ1-2
size: NA
D: TRBD1

CDR3: CASSIPLAGVNTGELFF
DNA: TGTGCCAGTAGTATTCCCCTAGCGGGAGTGAACACCGGGGAGCTGTTTTTT
V: TRBV19
J: TRBJ2-2
size: NA
D: TRBD2

CDR3: CASSLRGSYNEQFF
DNA: TGTGCCAGCAGCTTACGAGGTTCATACAATGAGCAGTTCTTC
V: TRBV7-9
J: TRBJ2-1
size: NA
D: NA

CDR3: CASSFVSLAGGPDEQFF
DNA: TGTGCCAGCAGTTTCGTCTCTCTAGCGGGAGGGCCCGATGAGCAGTTCTTC
V: TRBV27
J: TRBJ2-1
size: NA
D: TRBD2

CDR3: CASRPGTSLNYEQYF
DNA: TGTGCCAGCAGACCCGGGACTAGCCTGAACTACGAGCAGTACTTC
V: TRBV6-6
J: TRBJ2-7
size: NA
D: TRBD2

CDR3: CTSSQEGWGGYHSNQPQHF
DNA: TGCACCAGCAGCCAAGAGGGGTGGGGGGGATATCATAGCAATCAGCCCCAGCATTTT
V: TRBV1
J: TRBJ1-5
size: NA
D: NA

CDR3: CASSLGTGQATEAFF
DNA: TGTGCCAGCTCGCTCGGGACAGGTCAGGCCACTGAAGCTTTCTTT
V: TRBV18
J: TRBJ1-1
size: NA
D: TRBD1

CDR3: CASSVDIGNQPQHF
DNA: TGTGCCAGTAGTGTCGATATAGGCAATCAGCCCCAGCATTTT
V: TRBV19
J: TRBJ1-5
size: NA
D: NA

CDR3: CASSPGSRTYEQYF
DNA: TGTGCCAGCTCACCAGGGAGTAGGACCTACGAGCAGTACTTC
V: TRBV18
J: TRBJ2-7
size: once
D: NA

CDR3: CASSEARIRSSGNTIYF
DNA: TGTGCCAGCAGTGAAGCGAGGATAAGGAGCTCTGGAAACACCATATATTTT
V: TRBV2
J: TRBJ1-3
size: few
D: NA

CDR3: CSVSNRSPSHYEQYF
DNA: TGCAGCGTATCCAATCGATCACCGAGCCACTACGAGCAGTACTTC
V: TRBV29-1
J: TRBJ2-7
size: NA
D: NA

CDR3: CASSPRDRVRDEQYF
DNA: TGTGCCAGCTCACCACGGGACAGGGTACGGGACGAGCAGTACTTC
V: TRBV18
J: TRBJ2-7
size: NA
D: TRBD1

CDR3: CASSNQSIKGQGTGETQYF
DNA: TGTGCCAGCAGCAACCAGTCAATCAAGGGACAGGGGACTGGGGAGACCCAGTACTTC
V: TRBV7-3
J: TRBJ2-5
size: NA
D: TRBD1

CDR3: CASRTGRPINYEQYF
DNA: TGTGCCAGCCGGACAGGGAGGCCCATCAACTACGAGCAGTACTTC
V: TRBV7-9
J: TRBJ2-7
size: NA
D: TRBD1

CDR3: CASSTPGQTYEQYF
DNA: TGTGCCAGCAGCACCCCGGGACAGACCTACGAGCAGTACTTC
V: TRBV25-1
J: TRBJ2-7
size: NA
D: TRBD1

CDR3: CASSKHPEAFF
DNA: TGTGCCAGCAGCAAGCACCCCGAAGCTTTCTTT
V: TRBV11-2
J: TRBJ1-1
size: NA
D: NA

CDR3: CASSWNRTGYNEKLFF
DNA: TGTGCCAGCAGCTGGAATCGGACAGGGTATAATGAAAAACTGTTTTTT
V: TRBV5-5
J: TRBJ1-4
size: NA
D: TRBD1

CDR3: CASSVRGRAPGVQFF
DNA: TGTGCCAGCAGCGTACGCGGGAGGGCGCCCGGGGTGCAGTTCTTC
V: TRBV9
J: TRBJ2-1
size: NA
D: TRBD2

CDR3: CASSFERDRAGNTIYF
DNA: TGTGCCAGCAGCTTTGAACGGGACAGGGCTGGAAACACCATATATTTT
V: TRBV27
J: TRBJ1-3
size: NA
D: TRBD1

CDR3: CASSLPPAAAAGETQYF
DNA: TGTGCCAGCAGTCTCCCCCCCGCCGCTGCGGCGGGAGAGACCCAGTACTTC
V: TRBV2
J: TRBJ2-5
size: NA
D: NA

CDR3: CASSQARRQITGELFF
DNA: TGCGCCAGCAGCCAAGCGCGGCGACAGATCACCGGGGAGCTGTTTTTT
V: TRBV4-3
J: TRBJ2-2
size: NA
D: NA

CDR3: CASSQVHGTSGWGEQFF
DNA: TGCGCCAGCAGCCAAGTACACGGGACTAGCGGGTGGGGGGAGCAGTTCTTC
V: TRBV4-1
J: TRBJ2-1
size: NA
D: TRBD2

CDR3: CASSYSRGLNEKLFF
DNA: TGTGCCAGCAGTTACTCGAGAGGCCTTAATGAAAAACTGTTTTTT
V: TRBV6-5
J: TRBJ1-4
size: NA
D: NA

CDR3: CASSGAYSYEQYF
DNA: TGTGCCAGCAGTGGTGCCTACTCCTACGAGCAGTACTTC
V: TRBV6-1
J: TRBJ2-7
size: NA
D: NA

CDR3: CASSQGGRPWGSYNEQFF
DNA: TGCGCCAGCAGCCAGGGCGGGAGGCCGTGGGGCTCCTACAATGAGCAGTTCTTC
V: TRBV4-1
J: TRBJ2-1
size: NA
D: TRBD2

CDR3: CASTDFSSGKGEQYF
DNA: TGTGCCAGCACTGACTTCTCTAGCGGGAAGGGGGAGCAGTACTTC
V: TRBV6-1
J: TRBJ2-7
size: NA
D: TRBD2

CDR3: CAISEPTGGSNQPQHF
DNA: TGTGCCATCAGTGAGCCGACAGGGGGTAGCAATCAGCCCCAGCATTTT
V: TRBV10-3
J: TRBJ1-5
size: NA
D: TRBD1

CDR3: CASSQEIRTDFSNQPQHF
DNA: TGTGCCAGCAGCCAAGAGATTCGGACAGACTTTAGCAATCAGCCCCAGCATTTT
V: TRBV4-2
J: TRBJ1-5
size: NA
D: NA

CDR3: CASSLLQAVYSNYGYTF
DNA: TGTGCCAGCAGCTTACTCCAGGCCGTCTACTCTAACTATGGCTACACCTTC
V: TRBV7-9
J: TRBJ1-2
size: NA
D: NA

CDR3: CASSPHRQDSGANVLTF
DNA: TGTGCCAGCAGTCCCCACCGACAGGATTCCGGGGCCAACGTCCTGACTTTC
V: TRBV27
J: TRBJ2-6
size: NA
D: NA

CDR3: CASSSVGLRNDSYEQYF
DNA: TGTGCCAGCAGCTCGGTGGGTTTGCGGAACGACTCCTACGAGCAGTACTTC
V: TRBV5-6
J: TRBJ2-7
size: NA
D: NA

CDR3: CATSTDTQYF
DNA: TGTGCCACTAGCACAGATACGCAGTATTTT
V: TRBV9
J: TRBJ2-3
size: NA
D: NA

CDR3: CASRDDRGHYNEQFF
DNA: TGTGCCAGCAGAGACGACAGGGGCCACTACAATGAGCAGTTCTTC
V: TRBV6-1
J: TRBJ2-1
size: NA
D: TRBD1

CDR3: CAWRPVPGLAGSYEQYF
DNA: TGTGCCTGGAGGCCCGTCCCGGGACTAGCGGGAAGCTACGAGCAGTACTTC
V: TRBV30
J: TRBJ2-7
size: NA
D: TRBD2

CDR3: CASSGTRTGELFF
DNA: TGTGCCAGCAGCGGGACTAGGACCGGGGAGCTGTTTTTT
V: TRBV9
J: TRBJ2-2
size: NA
D: TRBD2

CDR3: CASRGQTYEQYF
DNA: TGTGCTAGTAGAGGACAGACCTACGAGCAGTACTTC
V: TRBV12-5
J: TRBJ2-7
size: NA
D: NA

CDR3: CASSLARVGEQFF
DNA: TGTGCCAGCAGCTTAGCCAGGGTGGGCGAGCAGTTCTTC
V: TRBV7-2
J: TRBJ2-1
size: NA
D: NA

CDR3: CAWSVEGGYEQYF
DNA: TGTGCCTGGAGTGTAGAGGGCGGCTACGAGCAGTACTTC
V: TRBV30
J: TRBJ2-7
size: NA
D: NA

CDR3: CASNHRGLNYGYTF
DNA: TGTGCCAGCAACCACAGGGGACTTAACTATGGCTACACCTTC
V: TRBV2
J: TRBJ1-2
size: NA
D: TRBD1

CDR3: CASSDGAVDTQYF
DNA: TGTGCCAGCAGTGACGGGGCCGTAGATACGCAGTATTTT
V: TRBV6-4
J: TRBJ2-3
size: NA
D: NA

CDR3: CATSRVETTNEKLFF
DNA: TGTGCCACCAGCAGAGTGGAGACAACTAATGAAAAACTGTTTTTT
V: TRBV15
J: TRBJ1-4
size: once
D: NA

CDR3: CASSFVQREGNEQFF
DNA: TGTGCCAGCAGTTTCGTCCAGCGGGAGGGTAATGAGCAGTTCTTC
V: TRBV5-4
J: TRBJ2-1
size: NA
D: TRBD2